The 29 T cell receptor beta chains in this list originate from one sample, sequenced in a study of T cell responses to AZD1222 COVID-19 vaccine. Sequencing used immunoSEQ multiplex PCR; TCRdb keeps in-frame clones, though not all of them. The repertoire holds roughly 51,000 clones, with 89% as singletons. Sample: peripheral blood, taken 28 days after the second AZD1222 dose. The receptors here all came from an adult who received the AZD1222 COVID-19 vaccine.

On this clone: Other DNA variants within this sample encode the same CDR3. The J gene is TRBJ1-1, the V gene TRBV3-1 (or the pseudogene TRBV3-2); D remains ambiguous. The ends were cut back, 1 base at V and 4 bases at J, with 10 bases in the middle. This CDR3 has 14 amino acids. CDR1 and CDR2 (germline): LGHDT, YNNKEL (reference sequence). CDR3 in DNA: TGTGCCAGCAGCCAAGGCCCTGAAGGCACTGAAGCTTTCTTT. Translated: CASSQGPEGTEAFF.

The chain employs TRBV9 and TRBJ2-3; D could derive from TRBD1 or TRBD2 (6 bases each). The CDR3 sequence is 15 residues long. With 0 bases removed from V and 6 bases from J, the gap between germline ends came to 14 bases. The germline V gene has CDR1 SGDLS and CDR2 YYNGEE. The CDR3: CASSVEGDFWDTQYF. The CDR3 DNA reads as TGTGCCAGCAGCGTAGAGGGGGACTTTTGGGATACGCAGTATTTT.

The CDR3 region has the DNA TGCGCCAGCAGCTTGGAAACTAGCGGGAGGGCCTTCGGGGAGCTGTTTTTT. Amino acid sequence: CASSLETSGRAFGELFF. The chain links TRBV5-1 to TRBJ2-2; the match to TRBD2 covers 13 bases. Germline CDR1 SGHRS, CDR2 YFSETQ. With V trimmed by 0 bases and J by 7 bases, 6 bases remained unmatched. This CDR3 comprises 17 residues.

DNA for the CDR3: TGTGCCAGCAGCTTAGCGACAGGGGCGGAAAAACTGTTTTTT. It specifies CASSLATGAEKLFF. The chain carries TRBV11-2 and TRBJ1-4; 8 bases align to TRBD1. Germline CDR1 is SGHAT and CDR2 is FQNNGV. With V trimmed by 1 base and J by 8 bases, 3 bases remained unmatched. The CDR3 has 14 residues.

The genes are TRBV7-2 and TRBJ2-1; TRBD1 matches at 10 bases. The CDR3 runs 13 residues. Per the germline V gene, CDR1 is SGHTA and CDR2 is FQGNSA. V trimming: 5 bases; J trimming: 8 bases; junction bases outside the gene matches: 3. This CDR3 reads CASSVGTGDEQFF. CDR3 DNA sequence: TGTGCCAGCAGCGTCGGGACAGGGGATGAGCAGTTCTTC.

This rearrangement joins TRBV29-1 to TRBJ2-2; TRBD2 is a possible D gene (6 bases). CDR3 size: 13 residues. Germline loops: CDR1 SQVTM, CDR2 ANQGSEA. Trimming removed 1 base at V and 6 bases at J, with 9 bases between. The CDR3 here is CSVEAGVAGELFF. The CDR3 DNA follows: TGCAGCGTTGAAGCGGGAGTGGCCGGGGAGCTGTTTTTT.

V usage is TRBV29-1 and J usage is TRBJ2-1; no clear D gene. Trimming shortened V by 7 bases and J by 5 bases, and 18 bases separated the two germline ends. The germline CDR1 and CDR2 sequences are SQVTM and ANQGSEA. The CDR3 sequence is 14 residues long. The CDR3 loop is CSGVSTSTDNEQFF. The CDR3, as DNA: TGCAGCGGCGTTTCGACCAGTACTGACAATGAGCAGTTCTTC.

The rearrangement links TRBV30 to TRBJ1-2, with TRBD1 matching over 10 bases. This CDR3 is built from 13 residues. Germline V lookup: CDR1 GTSNPN, CDR2 SVGIG (reference sequence). J lost 4 bases, V lost 3 bases, and 2 bases had no gene match. The CDR3 here is CAWRGDRGYGYTF. The CDR3 DNA is TGTGCCTGGAGGGGGGACAGGGGCTATGGCTACACCTTC.

This clone has a handful of counts. The rearrangement uses TRBV4-3 and TRBJ1-3; TRBD1 might be the D (5 bases). The length of the CDR3 is 18 residues. V lost 4 bases to trimming and J lost 0 bases, with 19 bases between them. Germline CDR1 LGHNA, CDR2 YSLEER. For the CDR3, the DNA is TGCGCCAGCAGCCGGGGAGCCTCACACCAGGGCTCTGGAAACACCATATATTTT. As protein: CASSRGASHQGSGNTIYF.

V gene TRBV27 combines with J gene TRBJ1-6, with D possibly TRBD1 on 6 matching bases. V lost 0 bases, J lost 7 bases, and 13 bases lay in between. The CDR3 loop spans 16 amino acids. Germline assignment: CDR1 MNHEY and CDR2 SMNVEV (reference sequence). CDR3 in amino acids: CASSLSSGRGNSPLHF. In DNA form, the CDR3 reads TGTGCCAGCAGTTTATCTTCGGGCAGGGGAAATTCACCCCTCCACTTT.

J is TRBJ2-2 and V is TRBV5-1; 8 bases are shared with TRBD2. J gave up 1 base and V 1 base, and 3 bases lay outside the gene matches. The CDR3 runs 16 residues. Germline V lookup: CDR1 SGHRS, CDR2 YFSETQ. The CDR3: CASSLSGSLNTGELFF. In DNA, the CDR3 is TGCGCCAGCAGCTTGAGCGGGAGCTTGAACACCGGGGAGCTGTTTTTT.

The V call is TRBV21-1, the J call TRBJ1-2. TRBV21-1 is classified as a pseudogene. The CDR3 loop spans 13 amino acids. In DNA, the CDR3 is TGTGCCAGCAGCAAAGCGCTTTCCTATGGCTACACCTTC. It yields the protein CASSKALSYGYTF.

The gene calls are TRBV29-1 and TRBJ2-5; maybe TRBD1 (5 bases). Germline V gives CDR1 SQVTM, CDR2 ANQGSEA. The length of the CDR3 is 13 residues. Trimming left V 4 bases short and J 3 bases short, with 12 bases between. The CDR3 DNA reads TGCAGCGTTGTATCCGACAGCGAAGAGACCCAGTACTTC. It specifies CSVVSDSEETQYF.

The V and J genes are TRBV6-1 and TRBJ1-1, with D unclear. CDR3 length: 14 amino acids. V dropped 3 bases and J dropped 0 bases, with 8 bases sitting between them. Germline lookup yields CDR1 MNHNS and CDR2 SASEGT. CDR3 in DNA: TGTGCCAGCAGTGACAGGTGGATGAACACTGAAGCTTTCTTT. Protein: CASSDRWMNTEAFF.

The rearrangement joins TRBV19 to TRBJ1-2, with D uncertain. This CDR3 spans 12 amino acids. Germline-derived CDR1 and CDR2 are LNHDA and SQIVND (reference sequence). Trimming took 4 bases from V and 4 from J, leaving 7 bases between them. CDR3 residues: CASSTEVYGYTF. Written as DNA, the CDR3 is TGTGCCAGTAGTACTGAAGTCTATGGCTACACCTTC.

V and J are TRBV25-1 and TRBJ2-7; 7 nucleotides match TRBD1. This CDR3 spans 11 amino acids. The trim removed 8 bases at V and 6 bases at J, leaving 4 bases unmatched. Germline CDR1 and CDR2: MGHDK and SYGVNS. The CDR3 bases are TGTGCCAGCGGGACAGCTTCCGAGCAGTACTTC. Protein product: CASGTASEQYF.

This rearrangement joins TRBV3-1 (or the pseudogene TRBV3-2) to TRBJ1-2; D remains unclear. This CDR3 comprises 14 residues. Germline values: CDR1 LGHDT, CDR2 YNNKEL (reference sequence). V was pared by 0 bases and J by 7 bases, with 12 bases between. The CDR3 region has the DNA TGTGCCAGCAGCCAAGATAGAGGGTATCGTGGCTACACCTTC. Its protein product is CASSQDRGYRGYTF.

This clone was seen once. The CDR3: CASSDYLRPLPWASQASGEQFF. CDR3 coding DNA: TGTGCCAGCAGTGACTACCTACGCCCCCTTCCCTGGGCTTCACAGGCCTCGGGAGAGCAGTTCTTC. The V and J genes are TRBV6-4 and TRBJ2-1, with D possibly being TRBD1 or TRBD2 (5 bases each). The V gene's germline CDR1 is MRHNA and CDR2 SNTAGT. Deletions cut 1 base from V and 10 bases from J, with 38 bases between. This CDR3 has 22 residues.

This clone was counted a single time. The chain is built from TRBV11-3 and TRBJ2-2; 14 bases map to TRBD2. CDR1 and CDR2 from the germline V gene are SGHNT and YENEEA. The CDR3 loop spans 18 amino acids. Trimming took 5 bases from V and 2 from J; bases not matched to a gene: 7. DNA of the CDR3: TGTGCCAGCAGCCCCTGGACTAGCGGGAGGATAAACACCGGGGAGCTGTTTTTT. Translated, it gives CASSPWTSGRINTGELFF.

This chain joins TRBV14 and TRBJ1-5; D ambiguous. The CDR3 loop spans 13 amino acids. Germline V lookup: CDR1 SGHDN, CDR2 FVKESK. V lost 0 bases, J lost 4 bases, and 4 bases lay in between. As DNA, the CDR3 is TGTGCCAGCAGCCAAGATGGTAATCAGCCCCAGCATTTT. Protein: CASSQDGNQPQHF. Full variable domain (rest looked up from reference TRBV14 and TRBJ1-5): EAGVTQFPSHSVIEKGQTVTLRCDPISGHDNLYWYRRVMGKEIKFLLHFVKESKQDESGMPNNRFLAERTGGTYSTLKVQPAELEDSGVYFCASSQDGNQPQHFGDGTRLSIL.

The rearrangement links TRBV12-3 or TRBV12-4 to TRBJ2-3; D is undetermined. The CDR3 is made up of 11 amino acids. V lost 6 bases, J lost 2 bases, and 3 bases lay in between. In DNA, the CDR3 is TGTGCCAGCAGCCTCACAGATACGCAGTATTTT. Protein sequence: CASSLTDTQYF.

DNA for the CDR3: TGTGCCTGGAGTGGGTTTACCTATGGCTACACCTTC. Its translation: CAWSGFTYGYTF. The V gene is TRBV30, the J gene TRBJ1-2; D call uncertain. Germline V gene sequence: CDR1 GTSNPN, CDR2 SVGIG (reference sequence). V lost 1 base and J 4 bases, leaving 7 bases between the germline ends. The CDR3 consists of 12 residues.

CDR3 coding DNA: TGCGCCAGCAGTGAGCCAGACAGGGGGAACACTGAAGCTTTCTTT. Protein product: CASSEPDRGNTEAFF. This chain links TRBV10-2 with TRBJ1-1, with 8 bases fitting TRBD1. The CDR3 is made up of 15 amino acids. The junction had 3 bases not matched to a gene; V was cut back by 2 bases and J by 1 base. The germline CDR1 and CDR2 sequences are WSHSY and SAAADI.

This chain uses TRBV3-1 (or the pseudogene TRBV3-2) with TRBJ2-1; D may be TRBD1 (6 bases). The CDR3 has 12 amino acids. V was trimmed by 6 bases and J by 3 bases, leaving 6 bases between them. Germline V lookup: CDR1 LGHDT, CDR2 YNNKEL (reference sequence). The CDR3 nucleotides read TGTGCCAGCAGAGGGGGCTACAATGAGCAGTTCTTC. It yields the protein CASRGGYNEQFF.

The V call is TRBV25-1, the J call TRBJ2-5; 7 nucleotides agree with TRBD1. The CDR3 runs 15 residues. Losses at the gene ends were 0 bases for V and 1 base for J; bases not matched to a gene: 2. Germline-derived CDR1 and CDR2 are MGHDK and SYGVNS. As DNA, the CDR3 is TGTGCCAGCAGTGAATACAGGGGGATCCAAGAGACCCAGTACTTC. Encoded protein: CASSEYRGIQETQYF. Full variable domain (missing parts from reference TRBV25-1 and TRBJ2-5): EADIYQTPRYLVIGTGKKITLECSQTMGHDKMYWYQQDPGMELHLIHYSYGVNSTEKGDLSSESTVSRIRTEHFPLTLESARPSHTSQYLCASSEYRGIQETQYFGPGTRLLVL.

The J gene is TRBJ2-7, the V gene TRBV4-3; D remains ambiguous. The V end lost 1 base, the J end lost 0 bases, and 16 bases lay between the germline ends. There are 17 residues in the CDR3. Per germline, CDR1 LGHNA and CDR2 YSLEER. In DNA form, the CDR3 reads TGCGCCAGCAGCCAAGGGCCCTCGGGCGCCCTCTCCTACGAGCAGTACTTC. Amino acid sequence: CASSQGPSGALSYEQYF.

This chain's CDR3 is CASSLSPGTANTEAFF. CDR3 DNA: TGTGCCAGCAGCCTCTCACCCGGGACGGCGAACACTGAAGCTTTCTTT. The gene calls are TRBV7-8 and TRBJ1-1, with D possibly TRBD1 on 5 matching bases. The germline V and J ends were trimmed by 5 bases and 1 base, with 17 bases remaining between them. Germline assignment: CDR1 SGHVS and CDR2 FQNEAQ. This CDR3 has 16 residues.

This chain links TRBV6-1 with TRBJ1-2, with a weak D call TRBD1 (5 bases). V was pared by 2 bases and J by 7 bases, with 14 bases between. The germline gives CDR1 MNHNS, CDR2 SASEGT. The CDR3 covers 14 residues. This chain's CDR3 is CASSELGGDGGYTF. Here the CDR3 DNA reads TGTGCCAGCAGTGAACTTGGGGGGGATGGTGGCTACACCTTC.

The chain uses TRBV19 and TRBJ2-2; TRBD2 aligns across 8 bases. The CDR3 spans 18 residues. Germline-derived CDR1 and CDR2 are LNHDA and SQIVND (reference sequence). V lost 4 bases to trimming and J lost 0 bases; unmatched junction nucleotides: 10. CDR3 region: CASSSILSGAANTGELFF. CDR3 nucleotide sequence: TGTGCCAGTAGTAGTATCCTTAGCGGGGCCGCGAACACCGGGGAGCTGTTTTTT.